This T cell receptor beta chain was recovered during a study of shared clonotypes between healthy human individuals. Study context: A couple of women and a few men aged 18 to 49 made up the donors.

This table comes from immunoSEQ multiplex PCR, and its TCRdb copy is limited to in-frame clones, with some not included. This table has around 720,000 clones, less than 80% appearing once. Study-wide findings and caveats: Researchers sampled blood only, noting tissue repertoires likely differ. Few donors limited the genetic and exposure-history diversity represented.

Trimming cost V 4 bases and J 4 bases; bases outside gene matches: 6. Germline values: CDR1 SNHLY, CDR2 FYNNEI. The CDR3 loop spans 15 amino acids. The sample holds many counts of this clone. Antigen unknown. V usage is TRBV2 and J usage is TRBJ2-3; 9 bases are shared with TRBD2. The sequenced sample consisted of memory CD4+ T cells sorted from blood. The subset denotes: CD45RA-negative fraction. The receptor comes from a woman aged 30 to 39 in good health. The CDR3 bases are TGTGCCAGCAGTGGGCGGGAGGGCCACGCAGATACGCAGTATTTT. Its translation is CASSGREGHADTQYF.